This TCR beta chain emerged from a study of cytomegalovirus exposure and HLA in healthy donors (dated by TCRdb to between 2016 and 2019). Looking at the study overall: According to a later analysis, one platform produced both the roughly 130 validation repertoires and the 670 or so repertoires of the first cohort. The study aimed to test whether cataloging public T cell receptors could reveal signatures of past pathogen exposure. Along with the roughly 700-subject first cohort, a separate validation cohort of some 130 different subjects was used. The study combined high-throughput TCR immunosequencing, statistical association of individual TCRs with disease status, and machine learning to predict cytomegalovirus infection status. The investigation overall reported the following: A later analysis found that TCRs clustered in the first cohort also tended to co-occur in the 120 or so validation repertoires, with roughly 95% of cluster scores above 0. Most TCR sequences were observed very rarely across donors, whereas some public TCRs were present in many individuals. Three of the identified cytomegalovirus-associated TCR beta chains were confirmed in vitro to be specific for cytomegalovirus antigens. According to the authors, the approach could potentially be generalized to other disease states and immunological phenotypes. The study listed 150 to 200 TCR beta chains as associated with cytomegalovirus. The classifier was reported to diagnose cytomegalovirus status with high specificity and sensitivity in both the original cohort and the validation cohort. The validation cohort had no HLA typing available for a later analysis, so co-occurrence within that cohort was assessed over all 120 or so repertoires.

V is cut by 9 bases and J by 5 bases, and the space between the germline ends is 7 bases. From the germline V gene, CDR1 is SNHLY and CDR2 is FYNNEI. The CDR3 numbers 10 residues from cysteine through phenylalanine. Only the CDR3 part of the read is kept: 30 bases, read in frame from the first base. The library was produced with the immunoSEQ multiplex PCR assay. The original methods were these. A statistical classification framework was built for diagnosing cytomegalovirus status from the catalog of TCR beta chain sequences. TCRdb holds this immuneACCESS table with in-frame rearrangements only. Some clones are missing; in checked studies, unresolved V genes explain under half, and the rest has no known cause. For V, J and clone size, that table is used; D and trimming come from the DNA. The sample table records roughly 70,000 clones; 96% of these occur just once. The top ten constitute about 2.4% of the sample.

The donors were included in the validation cohort of 120 subjects, a group kept apart from the roughly 670-subject first cohort. Details on this clone: The antigen it binds to is not known. One base away there is no much larger clone; base qualities are not given.

Sequenced input: PBMCs. The TCR comes from a man between 18 and 29 years old in good health and CMV-seronegative. The rearranged chain carries TRBV2 and TRBJ1-1; a tentative D match to TRBD1 spans 5 bases. Read as DNA, the sequence is TGTGCCAGTCAGGGTACTGAAGCTTTCTTT. Translated, this gives CASQGTEAFF.